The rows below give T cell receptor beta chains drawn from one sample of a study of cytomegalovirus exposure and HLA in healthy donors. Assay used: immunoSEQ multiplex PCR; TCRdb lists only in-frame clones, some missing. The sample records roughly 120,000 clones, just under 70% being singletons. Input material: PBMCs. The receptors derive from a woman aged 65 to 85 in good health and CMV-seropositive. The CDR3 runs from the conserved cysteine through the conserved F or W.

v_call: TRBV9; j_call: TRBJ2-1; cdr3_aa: CASSVAGLAGFNEQFF
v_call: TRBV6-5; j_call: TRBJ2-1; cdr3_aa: CASSAHNEQFF
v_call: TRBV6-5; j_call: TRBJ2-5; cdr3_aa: CASSSSGGGQETQYF
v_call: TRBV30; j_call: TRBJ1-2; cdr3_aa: CAWGENYGYTF
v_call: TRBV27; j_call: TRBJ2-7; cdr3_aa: CASSSPGGGAPSYEQYF
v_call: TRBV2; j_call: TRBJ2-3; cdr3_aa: CASSGELVVTDTQYF
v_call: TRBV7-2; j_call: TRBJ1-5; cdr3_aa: CASSLAGGQGGSGQPQHF
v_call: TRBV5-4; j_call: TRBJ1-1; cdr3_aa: CASSLASQNTEAFF
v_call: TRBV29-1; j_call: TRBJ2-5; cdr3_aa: CSVRLAGPGAQYF
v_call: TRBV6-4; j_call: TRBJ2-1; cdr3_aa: CASSPGLYNEQFF
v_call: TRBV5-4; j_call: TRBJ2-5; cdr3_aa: CASSPGQETQYF
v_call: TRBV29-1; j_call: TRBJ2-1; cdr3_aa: CSVEGLGQVHNEQFF
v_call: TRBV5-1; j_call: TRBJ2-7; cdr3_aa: CASSRGEGGYEQYF
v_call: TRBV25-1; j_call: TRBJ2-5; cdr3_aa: CASSDPTVAGGETQYF
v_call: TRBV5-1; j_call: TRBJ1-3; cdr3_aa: CASSLAGGLYGNTIYF
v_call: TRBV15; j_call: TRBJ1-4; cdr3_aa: CATSRSRGLDGKLFF
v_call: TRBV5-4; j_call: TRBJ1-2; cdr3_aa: CASSLDGGRGYTF
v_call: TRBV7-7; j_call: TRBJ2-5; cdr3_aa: CASSLTLQETQYF
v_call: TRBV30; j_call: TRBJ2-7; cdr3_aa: CAWRTPGTGGYEQYF
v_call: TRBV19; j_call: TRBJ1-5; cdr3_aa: CASTTRGPGSQPQHF
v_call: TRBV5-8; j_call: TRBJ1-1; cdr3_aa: CASSLPGGQNTEAFF
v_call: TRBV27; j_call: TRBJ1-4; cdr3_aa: CASSNAGAGFEKLFF
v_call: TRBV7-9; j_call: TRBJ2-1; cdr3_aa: CASSLDGGAYNEQFF
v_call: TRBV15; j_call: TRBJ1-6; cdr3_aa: CATSRDRGLASPLHF
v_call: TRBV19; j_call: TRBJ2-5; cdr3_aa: CASSSYGQLGETQYF
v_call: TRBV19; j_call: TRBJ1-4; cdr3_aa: CASSMRGEVEKLFF
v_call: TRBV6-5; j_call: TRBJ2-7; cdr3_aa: CASSYAGTATYEQYF
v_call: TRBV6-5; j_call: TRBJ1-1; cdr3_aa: CASSYSGALNTEAFF
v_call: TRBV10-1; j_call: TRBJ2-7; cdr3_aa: CASSVDRVKVEQYF
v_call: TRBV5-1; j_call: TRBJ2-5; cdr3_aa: CASSPAAGTQETQYF
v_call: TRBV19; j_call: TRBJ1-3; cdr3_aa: CASSTLGTYYSGNTIYF
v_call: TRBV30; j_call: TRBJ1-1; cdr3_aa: CAWKLTGTLNTEAFF
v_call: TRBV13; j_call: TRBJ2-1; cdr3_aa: CASSPPFGKRSSYNEQFF